The sequence of this T cell receptor beta chain was determined in a study of blood T cell repertoires in COVID-19. Across the study: The United States, Italy and Spain supplied acute and convalescent COVID-19 samples. The cDNA or gDNA used as material had been derived from T cells, B-cell-depleted T cells, or PBMCs.

It was during active infection that Seattle patients were enrolled and then longitudinally followed. V lost 7 bases to trimming and J lost 2 bases; unmatched junction nucleotides: 6. CDR3 length: 15 residues. The germline V gene encodes CDR1 MDHEN and CDR2 SYDVKM. Study processing details: How many nucleated cells were present was estimated from reference gene primer amplification. TCRdb's copy holds only in-frame clones and misses some; the assay was immunoSEQ multiplex PCR. Clonal size and the V and J genes are those of that table, whereas D and trimming came from the DNA. The sample yields approximately 290,000 clones, approximately 85% seen once.

What was sequenced was peripheral blood. This chain joins TRBV28 and TRBJ2-7, with 12 bases identical to TRBD1. The receptor comes from a human donor with COVID-19, enrolled during active disease. The donor label of this sample is uncertain. The CDR3 here is CASTLGTGGTYEQYF. CDR3 DNA: TGTGCCAGCACTTTGGGGACAGGGGGCACCTACGAGCAGTACTTC. Looking up the rest from reference TRBV28 and TRBJ2-7 gives the full variable domain: DVKVTQSSRYLVKRTGEKVFLECVQDMDHENMFWYRQDPGLGLRLIYFSYDVKMKEKGDIPEGYSVSREKKERFSLILESASTNQTSMYLCASTLGTGGTYEQYFGPGTRLTVT.